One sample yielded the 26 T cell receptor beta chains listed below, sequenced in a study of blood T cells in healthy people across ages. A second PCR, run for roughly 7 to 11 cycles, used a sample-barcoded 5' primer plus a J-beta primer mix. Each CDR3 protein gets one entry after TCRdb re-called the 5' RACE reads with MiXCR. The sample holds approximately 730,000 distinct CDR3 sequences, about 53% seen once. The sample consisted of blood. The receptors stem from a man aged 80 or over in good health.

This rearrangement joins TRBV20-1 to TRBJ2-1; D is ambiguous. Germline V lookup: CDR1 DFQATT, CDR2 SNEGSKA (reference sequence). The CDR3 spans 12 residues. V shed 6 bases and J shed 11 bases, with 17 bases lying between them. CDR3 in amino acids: CSATVSSGKQFF. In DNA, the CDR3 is TGCAGTGCAACTGTATCGTCGGGCAAGCAGTTCTTC.

CDR3 nucleotide sequence: TGTGCCAGCAGTTTACAGGGGGTAGGGGAGACCCAGTACTTC. This encodes CASSLQGVGETQYF. The rearrangement joins TRBV28 to TRBJ2-7, with 7 nucleotides matching TRBD1. The end of the DNA is better explained by TRBJ2-5, so the J call may be wrong. In germline, CDR1 is MDHEN, CDR2 SYDVKM. The CDR3 runs to 14 residues.

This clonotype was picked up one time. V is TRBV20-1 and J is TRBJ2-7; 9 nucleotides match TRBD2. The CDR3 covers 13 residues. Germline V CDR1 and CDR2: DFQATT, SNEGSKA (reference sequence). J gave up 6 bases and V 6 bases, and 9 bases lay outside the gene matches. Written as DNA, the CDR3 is TGCAGTGCCGCAGGCTCTAGCGGGGTCGAGCAGTACTTC. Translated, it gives CSAAGSSGVEQYF.

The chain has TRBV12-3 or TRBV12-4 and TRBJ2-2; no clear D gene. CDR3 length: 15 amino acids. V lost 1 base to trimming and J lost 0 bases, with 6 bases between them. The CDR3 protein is CASSLVYPNTGELFF. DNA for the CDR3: TGTGCCAGCAGTTTAGTTTATCCGAACACCGGGGAGCTGTTTTTT.

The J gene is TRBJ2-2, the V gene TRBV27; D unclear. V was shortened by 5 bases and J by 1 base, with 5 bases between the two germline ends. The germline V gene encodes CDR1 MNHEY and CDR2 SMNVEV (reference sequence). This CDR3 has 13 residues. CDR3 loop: CASSVWNTGELFF. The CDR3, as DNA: TGTGCCAGCAGTGTTTGGAACACCGGGGAGCTGTTTTTT.

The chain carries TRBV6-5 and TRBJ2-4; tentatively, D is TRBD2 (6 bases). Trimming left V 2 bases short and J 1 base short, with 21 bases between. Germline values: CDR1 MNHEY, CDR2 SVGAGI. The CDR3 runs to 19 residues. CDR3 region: CASSYRDAYGGEAKNIQYF. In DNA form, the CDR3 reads TGTGCCAGCAGTTACCGGGACGCCTACGGGGGTGAGGCCAAAAACATTCAGTACTTC.

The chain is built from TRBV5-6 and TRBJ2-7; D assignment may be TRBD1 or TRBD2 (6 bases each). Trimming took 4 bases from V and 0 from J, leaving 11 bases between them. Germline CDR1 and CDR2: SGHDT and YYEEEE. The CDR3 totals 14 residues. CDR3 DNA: TGTGCCAGCAGCCACGGGGGCGCCTCCTACGAGCAGTACTTC. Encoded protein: CASSHGGASYEQYF.

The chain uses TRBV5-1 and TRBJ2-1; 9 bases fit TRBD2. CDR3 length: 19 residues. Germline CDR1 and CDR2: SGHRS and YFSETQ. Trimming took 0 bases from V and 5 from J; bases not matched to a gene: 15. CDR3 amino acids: CASSLARGIGGRVNNEQFF. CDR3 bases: TGCGCCAGCAGCTTGGCTCGGGGGATAGGCGGGAGGGTAAACAATGAGCAGTTCTTC. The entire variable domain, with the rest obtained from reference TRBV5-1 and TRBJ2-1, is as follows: KAGVTQTPRYLIKTRGQQVTLSCSPISGHRSVSWYQQTPGQGLQFLFEYFSETQRNKGNFPGRFSGRQFSNSRSEMNVSTLELGDSALYLCASSLARGIGGRVNNEQFFGPGTRLTVL.

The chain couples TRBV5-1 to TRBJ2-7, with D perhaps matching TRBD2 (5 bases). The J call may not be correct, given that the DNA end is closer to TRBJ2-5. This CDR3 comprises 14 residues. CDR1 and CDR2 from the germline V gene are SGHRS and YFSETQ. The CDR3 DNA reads TGCGCCAGCAGCTACGGGATTCTCCAAGAGACCCAGTACTTC. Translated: CASSYGILQETQYF.

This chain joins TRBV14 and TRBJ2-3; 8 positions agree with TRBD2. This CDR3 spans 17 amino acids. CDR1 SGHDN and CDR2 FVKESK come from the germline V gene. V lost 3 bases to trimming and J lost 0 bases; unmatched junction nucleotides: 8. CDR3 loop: CASSHYSGATSTDTQYF. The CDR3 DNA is TGTGCCAGCAGCCACTATAGCGGGGCTACTAGCACAGATACGCAGTATTTT.

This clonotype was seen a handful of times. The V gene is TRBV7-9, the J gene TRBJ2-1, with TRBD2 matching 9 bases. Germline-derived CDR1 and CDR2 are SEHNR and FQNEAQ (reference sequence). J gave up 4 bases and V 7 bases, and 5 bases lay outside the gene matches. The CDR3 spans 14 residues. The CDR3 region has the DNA TGTGCCAGCACCGCGACTAGCGGTTACAATGAGCAGTTCTTC. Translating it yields CASTATSGYNEQFF.

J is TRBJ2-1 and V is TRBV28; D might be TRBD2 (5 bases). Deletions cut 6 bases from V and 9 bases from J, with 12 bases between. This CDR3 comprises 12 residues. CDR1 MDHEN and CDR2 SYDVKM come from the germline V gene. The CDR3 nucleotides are TGTGCCAGCAGCCTCCAGCGGCGTGAGCAGTTCTTC. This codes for CASSLQRREQFF.

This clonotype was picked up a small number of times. CDR3 bases: TGTGCCAGCAGTGACGTGACCCACCGCTCTGGGGCCAACGTCCTGACTTTC. As protein: CASSDVTHRSGANVLTF. The chain recombines TRBV25-1 with TRBJ2-6, with no clear D. The CDR3 is 17 residues long. Germline V lookup: CDR1 MGHDK, CDR2 SYGVNS. Trimming shortened V by 3 bases and J by 0 bases, and 12 bases separated the two germline ends.

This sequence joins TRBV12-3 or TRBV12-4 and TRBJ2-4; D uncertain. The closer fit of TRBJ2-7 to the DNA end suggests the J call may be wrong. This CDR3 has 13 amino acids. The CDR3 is CASRTWNGDEQYF. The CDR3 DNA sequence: TGTGCCAGCAGGACTTGGAATGGGGACGAGCAGTACTTC.

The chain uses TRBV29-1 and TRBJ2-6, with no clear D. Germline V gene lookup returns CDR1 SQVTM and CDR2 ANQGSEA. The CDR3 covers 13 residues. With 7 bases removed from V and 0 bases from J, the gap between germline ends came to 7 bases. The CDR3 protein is CSAFSSGANVLTF. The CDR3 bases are TGCAGCGCCTTTAGCTCTGGGGCCAACGTCCTGACTTTC. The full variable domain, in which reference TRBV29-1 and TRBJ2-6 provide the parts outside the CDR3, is SAVISQKPSRDICQRGTSLTIQCQVDSQVTMMFWYRQQPGQSLTLIATANQGSEATYESGFVIDKFPISRPNLTFSTLTVSNMSPEDSSIYLCSAFSSGANVLTFGAGSRLTVL.

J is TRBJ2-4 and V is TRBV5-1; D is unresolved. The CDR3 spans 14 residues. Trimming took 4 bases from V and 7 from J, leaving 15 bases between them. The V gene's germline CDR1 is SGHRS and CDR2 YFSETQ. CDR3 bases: TGCGCCAGCAGCCCGACCGTGCCGATGAACATTCAGTACTTC. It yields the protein CASSPTVPMNIQYF.

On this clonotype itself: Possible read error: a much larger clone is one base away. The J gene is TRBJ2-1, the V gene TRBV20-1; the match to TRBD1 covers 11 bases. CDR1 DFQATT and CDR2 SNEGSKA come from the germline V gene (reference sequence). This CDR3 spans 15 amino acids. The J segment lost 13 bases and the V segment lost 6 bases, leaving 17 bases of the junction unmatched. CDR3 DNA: TGCAGTGCCCTCCCCGGACAGGGGGCCATAGAGACCCAGTTCTTC. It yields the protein CSALPGQGAIETQFF.

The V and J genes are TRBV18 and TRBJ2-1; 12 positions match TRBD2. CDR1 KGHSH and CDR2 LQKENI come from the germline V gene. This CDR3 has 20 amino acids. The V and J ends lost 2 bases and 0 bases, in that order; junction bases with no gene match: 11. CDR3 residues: CASSPIRLAGAKASYNEQFF. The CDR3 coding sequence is TGTGCCAGCTCACCAATCAGACTAGCGGGGGCAAAAGCCTCCTACAATGAGCAGTTCTTC.

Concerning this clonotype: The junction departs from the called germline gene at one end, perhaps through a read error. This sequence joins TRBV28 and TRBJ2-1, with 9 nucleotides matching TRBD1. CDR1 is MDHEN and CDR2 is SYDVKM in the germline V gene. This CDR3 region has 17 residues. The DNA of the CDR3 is TGTGCCAGCAGTTTTATGGGCCGAGGGGGACAGGGCCATGAACAGTTCTTC. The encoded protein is CASSFMGRGGQGHEQFF.

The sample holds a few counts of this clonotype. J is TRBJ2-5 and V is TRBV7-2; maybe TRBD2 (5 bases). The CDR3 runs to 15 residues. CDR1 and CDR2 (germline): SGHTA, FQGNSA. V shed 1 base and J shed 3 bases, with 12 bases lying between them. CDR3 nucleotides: TGTGCCAGCAGCTTAGAGGTGCTAGCTGAAGAGACCCAGTACTTC. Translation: CASSLEVLAEETQYF.

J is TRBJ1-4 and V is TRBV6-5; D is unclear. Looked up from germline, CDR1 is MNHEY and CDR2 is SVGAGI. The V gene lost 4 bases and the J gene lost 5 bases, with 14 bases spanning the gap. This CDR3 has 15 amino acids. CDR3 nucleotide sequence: TGTGCCAGCAGTTCCCTCACAAGGAGGAATGAAAAACTGTTTTTT. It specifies CASSSLTRRNEKLFF.

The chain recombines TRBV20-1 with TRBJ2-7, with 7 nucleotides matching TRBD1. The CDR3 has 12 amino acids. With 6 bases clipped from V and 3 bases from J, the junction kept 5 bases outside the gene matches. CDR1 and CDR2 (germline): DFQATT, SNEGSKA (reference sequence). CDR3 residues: CSATDRDYEQYF. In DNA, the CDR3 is TGCAGTGCAACCGACAGGGACTACGAGCAGTACTTC.

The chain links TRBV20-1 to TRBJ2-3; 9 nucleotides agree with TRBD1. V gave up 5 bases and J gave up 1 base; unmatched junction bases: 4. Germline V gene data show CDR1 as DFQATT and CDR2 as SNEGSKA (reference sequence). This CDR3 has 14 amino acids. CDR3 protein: CSAPRDRGTDTQYF. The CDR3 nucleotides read TGCAGTGCTCCCAGGGACAGGGGCACAGATACGCAGTATTTT.

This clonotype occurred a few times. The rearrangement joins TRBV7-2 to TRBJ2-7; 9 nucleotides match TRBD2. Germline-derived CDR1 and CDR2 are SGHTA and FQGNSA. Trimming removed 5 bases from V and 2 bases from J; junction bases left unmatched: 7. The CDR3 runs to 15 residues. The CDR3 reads CASSLSGRGPYEQYF. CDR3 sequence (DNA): TGTGCCAGCAGCCTTAGCGGGAGAGGTCCCTACGAGCAGTACTTC.

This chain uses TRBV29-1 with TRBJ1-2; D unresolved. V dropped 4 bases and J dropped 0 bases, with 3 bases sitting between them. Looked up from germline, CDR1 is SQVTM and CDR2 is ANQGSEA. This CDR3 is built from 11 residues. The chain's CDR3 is CSVVSNYGYTF. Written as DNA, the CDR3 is TGCAGCGTTGTCTCTAACTATGGCTACACCTTC.

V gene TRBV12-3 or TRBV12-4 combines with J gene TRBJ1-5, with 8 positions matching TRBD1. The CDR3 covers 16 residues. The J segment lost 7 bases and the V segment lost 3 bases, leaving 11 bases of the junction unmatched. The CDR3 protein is CASSLGAGGSGQPQHF. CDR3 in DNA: TGTGCCAGCAGTTTGGGGGCAGGGGGCTCCGGGCAGCCCCAGCATTTT.